This TCR beta chain was identified in a study of blood T cell repertoires in COVID-19. Study-wide context: Sites across the United States, Italy and Spain contributed samples from acute and convalescent COVID-19.

Germline V gene data show CDR1 as MNHEY and CDR2 as SVGAGI. V trimming: 6 bases; J trimming: 5 bases; junction bases outside the gene matches: 1. The CDR3 has 14 amino acids. In the original processing: How many nucleated cells were present was estimated from reference gene primer amplification. TCRdb's table, derived via immunoSEQ multiplex PCR, lists solely in-frame clones and lacks some. V and J calls and clone size are copied from that table; D and trimming were computed from the DNA. The repertoire consists of approximately 230,000 clones, with about 88% occurring once and the leading ten covering roughly 2%.

This clonotype was obtained from a woman between 40 and 50 years old who had recovered from COVID-19. This sequence joins TRBV6-5 and TRBJ2-1, with 13 positions matching TRBD2. The source material was peripheral blood. CDR3 in amino acids: CASRTSGGNNEQFF. For the CDR3, the DNA is TGTGCCAGCAGGACTAGCGGGGGGAACAATGAGCAGTTCTTC.